The 11 T cell receptor beta chains listed next were all sequenced from one sample in a study of T cell repertoires in cytomegalovirus infection. TCRdb re-analysed the reads in MiXCR, keeping a single row per CDR3 protein. The sample yields approximately 600,000 distinct CDR3 sequences, around two fifths seen once. These receptors have no known antigen. The starting material was cultured PBMCs, obtained from culture after CMV antigen stimulation. These receptors were obtained from a human donor in good health (CMV status not recorded). Some clones in this sample may be carry-over from other donors' samples.

The chain couples TRBV12-3 or TRBV12-4 to TRBJ2-6; D is unclear. This CDR3 region has 14 residues. The ends were cut back, 10 bases at V and 0 bases at J, with 10 bases in the middle. CDR3 region: CATLPNSGANVLTF. In DNA, the CDR3 is TGTGCCACCCTACCTAACTCTGGGGCCAACGTCCTGACTTTC.

The V call is TRBV18, the J call TRBJ1-3; 9 positions agree with TRBD1. This CDR3 is built from 14 residues. Trimming took 2 bases from V and 9 from J; bases not matched to a gene: 5. CDR1 is KGHSH, CDR2 LQKENI, per germline. This CDR3 is CASSPTDRGSTIYF. The CDR3 nucleotides are TGTGCCAGCTCACCAACGGACAGGGGTAGCACCATATATTTT. The full variable domain, completed using reference TRBV18 and TRBJ1-3, is NAGVMQNPRHLVRRRGQEARLRCSPMKGHSHVYWYRQLPEEGLKFMVYLQKENIIDESGMPKERFSAEFPKEGPSILRIQQVVRGDSAAYFCASSPTDRGSTIYFGEGSWLTVV.

Note on this clonotype: One end of the junction does not line up with germline, which may come from a read error. The chain has TRBV7-9 and TRBJ1-4, with D uncertain. The CDR3 runs to 11 residues. The germline CDR1 and CDR2 sequences are SEHNR and FQNEAQ (reference sequence). The CDR3 spells CASSRNGKLFF. The CDR3, as DNA: TGTGCCAGCAGCCGAAATGGAAAACTGTTTTTT.

V usage is TRBV11-3 and J usage is TRBJ2-1; TRBD1 agrees at 7 bases. In germline, CDR1 is SGHNT, CDR2 YENEEA. J gave up 6 bases and V 0 bases, and 8 bases lay outside the gene matches. The CDR3 runs 16 residues. This CDR3 is CASSLEGQNSFNEQFF. The CDR3 bases are TGTGCCAGCAGCTTAGAGGGACAGAACAGTTTCAATGAGCAGTTCTTC.

V gene TRBV6-5 combines with J gene TRBJ1-3; D gene ambiguous. Germline V gene lookup returns CDR1 MNHEY and CDR2 SVGAGI. This CDR3 contains 16 residues. The V end lost 6 bases, the J end lost 3 bases, and 18 bases lay between the germline ends. The CDR3 spells CASSRYSRVHGNTIYF. CDR3 DNA sequence: TGTGCCAGCAGCCGATACTCCCGAGTGCATGGAAACACCATATATTTT.

A few counts support this clonotype. The rearrangement uses TRBV20-1 and TRBJ2-1, with a weak D call TRBD2 (6 bases). V lost 5 bases, J lost 0 bases, and 14 bases lay in between. The CDR3 totals 15 residues. Germline V gene sequence: CDR1 DFQATT, CDR2 SNEGSKA (reference sequence). The CDR3 loop is CSAWAVGSSYNEQFF. DNA for the CDR3: TGCAGTGCTTGGGCCGTCGGGAGCTCCTACAATGAGCAGTTCTTC.

The V and J genes are TRBV19 and TRBJ2-1; perhaps TRBD2 as D (6 bases). There are 15 residues in the CDR3. The germline V gene has CDR1 LNHDA and CDR2 SQIVND (reference sequence). Trimming took off 5 bases at V and 7 bases at J, with 18 bases between the two ends. The CDR3 nucleotides read TGTGCCAGTAGTGCACGACTAGTTCTAAGTAATGAGCAGTTCTTC. Residues: CASSARLVLSNEQFF. Looking up the rest from reference TRBV19 and TRBJ2-1 gives the full variable domain: DGGITQSPKYLFRKEGQNVTLSCEQNLNHDAMYWYRQDPGQGLRLIYYSQIVNDFQKGDIAEGYSVSREKKESFPLTVTSAQKNPTAFYLCASSARLVLSNEQFFGPGTRLTVL.

This chain connects TRBV7-8 to TRBJ1-5; 7 nucleotides match TRBD1. After removal of 1 base from V and 4 bases from J, the junction contained 7 bases not matched to a gene. CDR1 is SGHVS and CDR2 is FQNEAQ in the germline V gene. The CDR3 is made up of 16 amino acids. The CDR3 sequence is CASSLVADRFNQPQHF. CDR3 bases: TGTGCCAGCAGCTTAGTAGCGGACAGGTTTAATCAGCCCCAGCATTTT.

The chain combines TRBV28 with TRBJ2-4; 12 bases agree with TRBD1. The V segment lost 8 bases and the J segment 0 bases; nucleotides outside the gene matches: 8. The germline gives CDR1 MDHEN, CDR2 SYDVKM. The CDR3 spans 17 residues. CDR3 protein: CASAGQGASLAKNIQYF. Written as DNA, the CDR3 is TGTGCCAGCGCGGGACAGGGGGCGAGCCTAGCCAAAAACATTCAGTACTTC.

This clonotype was detected many times. The rearrangement joins TRBV7-2 to TRBJ1-2; no definite D call. This CDR3 region has 15 residues. Germline V gene data show CDR1 as SGHTA and CDR2 as FQGNSA. Trimming removed 4 bases from V and 0 bases from J, with 12 bases in between. CDR3 nucleotides: TGTGCCAGCAGCTACCAGCGAATAACTAACTATGGCTACACCTTC. As protein: CASSYQRITNYGYTF.

This clonotype was observed a handful of times. V is TRBV12-3 or TRBV12-4 and J is TRBJ2-7, with TRBD2 matching over 12 bases. V shed 7 bases and J 3 bases; nucleotides not matched to a gene: 10. This CDR3 region has 16 residues. The CDR3 sequence: CASTPRTSGTNYEQYF. The CDR3, as DNA: TGTGCCAGCACTCCTAGGACTAGCGGGACGAACTACGAGCAGTACTTC.